Listed here are 6 T cell receptor beta chains from one sample, sequenced in a study of CD8 T cells in Susac syndrome. Random hexamers were used to reverse transcribe roughly 0.5 to 1 ug of RNA. Each CDR3 protein is one row after TCRdb ran MiXCR on the immunoSEQ multiplex PCR reads. The sample has approximately 68,000 distinct CDR3 sequences; about 95% are singletons. The sample was CD8+ T cells from PBMCs. The receptors stem from a human donor with multiple sclerosis.

CDR3: CASSRLGQGAFKDTQYF. The CDR3 DNA is TGTGCCAGCAGCCGGTTGGGACAGGGGGCATTTAAGGATACGCAGTATTTT. The chain recombines TRBV3-1 with TRBJ2-3, with 12 nucleotides matching TRBD1. The germline V gene encodes CDR1 LGHDT and CDR2 YNNKEL (reference sequence). J lost 6 bases, V lost 4 bases, and 11 bases had no gene match. The CDR3 is made up of 17 amino acids.

The chain couples TRBV27 to TRBJ1-2; 7 positions agree with TRBD1. CDR1 is MNHEY, CDR2 SMNVEV, per germline (reference sequence). The CDR3 has 15 residues. Trimming took 5 bases from V and 4 from J; bases not matched to a gene: 10. The chain's CDR3 is CASSPSGQIPYGYTF. The CDR3, as DNA: TGTGCCAGCAGTCCCTCGGGACAGATTCCCTATGGCTACACCTTC.

The rearrangement links TRBV4-1 to TRBJ2-1; perhaps TRBD1 as D (6 bases). The V end lost 1 base, the J end lost 8 bases, and 9 bases lay between the germline ends. Germline V gives CDR1 MGHRA, CDR2 YSYEKL. This CDR3 has 13 residues. The CDR3 sequence is CASSQVDSHEQFF. CDR3 sequence (DNA): TGCGCCAGCAGCCAAGTGGACAGCCATGAGCAGTTCTTC.

The chain carries TRBV6-6 and TRBJ1-5; no reliable D call. V was pared by 6 bases and J by 4 bases, with 16 bases between. The CDR3 runs to 15 residues. From germline, CDR1 is MNHNY and CDR2 SVGAGI (reference sequence). CDR3 DNA sequence: TGTGCCAGCAGCCGGCGAGGCACTCATAATCAGCCCCAGCATTTT. Protein product: CASSRRGTHNQPQHF.

The rearrangement uses TRBV9 and TRBJ1-2, with TRBD1 as a possible D gene (5 bases). V was clipped by 0 bases and J by 2 bases, with 11 bases between them. CDR1 SGDLS and CDR2 YYNGEE come from the germline V gene. This CDR3 region has 15 residues. The CDR3: CASSVEVGANYGYTF. DNA for the CDR3: TGTGCCAGCAGCGTAGAAGTTGGGGCAAACTATGGCTACACCTTC.

This chain uses TRBV29-1 with TRBJ1-2, with D perhaps matching TRBD1 (6 bases). Germline loops: CDR1 SQVTM, CDR2 ANQGSEA. V shed 1 base and J shed 8 bases, with 11 bases lying between them. This CDR3 is 12 amino acids long. The CDR3: CSVEGTEIGYTF. The CDR3 coding sequence is TGCAGCGTTGAAGGGACAGAGATCGGCTACACCTTC. The complete variable domain, with remaining parts taken from reference TRBV29-1 and TRBJ1-2, reads SAVISQKPSRDICQRGTSLTIQCQVDSQVTMMFWYRQQPGQSLTLIATANQGSEATYESGFVIDKFPISRPNLTFSTLTVSNMSPEDSSIYLCSVEGTEIGYTFGSGTRLTVV.